These 14 T cell receptor beta chains were all obtained from the same sample, sequenced in a study of neurological immune-mediated disorders. MiXCR was run by TCRdb on the 5' RACE reads, yielding one entry per CDR3 protein. The sample consists of tens of thousands of distinct CDR3 sequences, approximately 5% of them appearing once. The sequencing sample was made of CD4+ T cells from blood. The origin of the receptors is a man aged 18 to 29 in good health.

This clonotype was counted ten times or more. The rearrangement links TRBV9 to TRBJ2-5, with TRBD1 matching over 7 bases. The germline gives CDR1 SGDLS, CDR2 YYNGEE. The CDR3 runs 16 residues. V was pared by 0 bases and J by 1 base, with 6 bases of the junction left unmatched. The CDR3 DNA follows: TGTGCCAGCAGCGTAGGGATACAGGGGACCCAAGAGACCCAGTACTTC. Its translation: CASSVGIQGTQETQYF.

This clonotype has a count of ten or more. The chain is built from TRBV5-1 and TRBJ1-5; weak D call: TRBD1 (6 bases). CDR3 length equals 15 residues. Germline CDR1 is SGHRS and CDR2 is YFSETQ. V was pared by 0 bases and J by 6 bases, with 13 bases between. Here the CDR3 reads CASSLAGGGRQPQHF. CDR3 coding DNA: TGCGCCAGCAGCTTGGCCGGGGGGGGCCGTCAGCCCCAGCATTTT.

This clonotype has a count of ten or more. This chain uses TRBV7-8 with TRBJ2-2; perhaps TRBD1 as D (6 bases). The CDR3 spans 14 residues. Trimming took 6 bases from V and 0 from J, leaving 8 bases between them. The germline gives CDR1 SGHVS, CDR2 FQNEAQ. The CDR3 sequence: CASRQGANTGELFF. The CDR3, as DNA: TGTGCCAGCAGACAGGGCGCGAACACCGGGGAGCTGTTTTTT. Together with reference TRBV7-8 and TRBJ2-2, the CDR3 gives the full variable domain: GAGVSQSPRYKVAKRGQDVALRCDPISGHVSLFWYQQALGQGPEFLTYFQNEAQLDKSGLPSDRFFAERPEGSVSTLKIQRTQQEDSAVYLCASRQGANTGELFFGEGSRLTVL.

There are many counts of this clonotype. The chain combines TRBV9 with TRBJ2-6; D remains ambiguous. CDR3 size: 15 residues. Germline assignment: CDR1 SGDLS and CDR2 YYNGEE. Trimming left V 7 bases short and J 4 bases short, with 15 bases between. CDR3 loop: CASSSSGSGANVLTF. CDR3 coding DNA: TGTGCCAGCTCCTCCTCAGGATCAGGGGCCAACGTCCTGACTTTC.

This clonotype has a count of ten or more. The V and J genes are TRBV9 and TRBJ2-5, with 7 positions matching TRBD1. Germline V gene lookup returns CDR1 SGDLS and CDR2 YYNGEE. The CDR3 is 15 residues long. V was pared by 0 bases and J by 5 bases, with 7 bases of the junction left unmatched. CDR3: CASSVAPGQTETQYF. The CDR3 DNA sequence: TGTGCCAGCAGCGTAGCTCCGGGACAGACCGAGACCCAGTACTTC. Together with reference TRBV9 and TRBJ2-5, the CDR3 gives the full variable domain: DSGVTQTPKHLITATGQRVTLRCSPRSGDLSVYWYQQSLDQGLQFLIQYYNGEERAKGNILERFSAQQFPDLHSELNLSSLELGDSALYFCASSVAPGQTETQYFGPGTRLLVL.

At least ten counts were recorded for this clonotype. The rearrangement joins TRBV7-9 to TRBJ1-4; tentatively, D is TRBD1 (5 bases). The length of the CDR3 is 15 residues. The V end lost 4 bases, the J end lost 8 bases, and 17 bases lay between the germline ends. CDR1 and CDR2 (germline): SEHNR, FQNEAQ (reference sequence). CDR3 residues: CASSSGGGRSEKLFF. CDR3 DNA: TGTGCCAGCAGCTCGGGGGGGGGAAGGAGCGAAAAACTGTTTTTT.

This clonotype showed up many times. The rearrangement joins TRBV12-3 or TRBV12-4 to TRBJ1-1, with D possibly matching TRBD1 (5 bases). V was shortened by 5 bases and J by 4 bases, with 11 bases between the two germline ends. The CDR3 extends over 13 amino acids. The CDR3 is CASSDTGVTEAFF. The DNA of the CDR3 is TGTGCCAGCAGTGACACGGGGGTCACTGAAGCTTTCTTT.

This clonotype ranks as medium-sized. The chain uses TRBV5-1 and TRBJ2-1, with 8 positions matching TRBD1. CDR3 size: 15 residues. Germline CDR1 is SGHRS and CDR2 is YFSETQ. The V segment lost 2 bases and the J segment 0 bases; nucleotides outside the gene matches: 1. The CDR3 protein is CASSLTGGSYNEQFF. The CDR3 bases are TGCGCCAGCAGCTTAACAGGGGGCTCCTACAATGAGCAGTTCTTC.

This clonotype has at least ten counts. The rearrangement joins TRBV3-1 to TRBJ2-7; no clear D. V was pared by 0 bases and J by 0 bases, with 6 bases between. In germline, CDR1 is LGHDT, CDR2 YNNKEL (reference sequence). CDR3 length equals 14 residues. CDR3 in amino acids: CASSQEGSSYEQYF. The CDR3 DNA reads TGTGCCAGCAGCCAAGAAGGCAGCTCCTACGAGCAGTACTTC.

In this sample, this clonotype turned up many times. The chain couples TRBV6-2 or TRBV6-3 to TRBJ1-4; 8 bases match TRBD1. The CDR3 extends over 15 amino acids. V was clipped by 5 bases and J by 4 bases; unmatched bases: 6. Germline CDR1 MNHEY, CDR2 SVGEGT. CDR3 residues: CASSGPGQDNEKLFF. The CDR3 DNA follows: TGTGCCAGCAGTGGACCGGGACAGGATAATGAAAAACTGTTTTTT.

This clonotype was observed at least ten times. The rearrangement uses TRBV20-1 and TRBJ1-6, with D uncertain. The germline CDR1 and CDR2 sequences are DFQATT and SNEGSKA (reference sequence). The CDR3 has 14 residues. V dropped 8 bases and J dropped 7 bases, with 18 bases sitting between them. Written as DNA, the CDR3 is TGCAGTACGGTTGAGGGCCCGGGGAATTCACCCCTCCACTTT. Its protein is CSTVEGPGNSPLHF.

This clonotype is termed medium-sized. CDR3 coding DNA: TGTGCCAGCAGCTTACGTCAAGGCACTGAAGCTTTCTTT. Its protein is CASSLRQGTEAFF. This sequence joins TRBV11-2 and TRBJ1-1; D is uncertain. Germline V gene lookup returns CDR1 SGHAT and CDR2 FQNNGV. The V end lost 2 bases, the J end lost 4 bases, and 8 bases lay between the germline ends. The CDR3 is 13 residues long.

This clonotype was counted ten times or more. The chain combines TRBV2 with TRBJ2-2; D is uncertain. This CDR3 has 14 residues. Trimming pared 0 bases from V and 5 bases from J, leaving 7 bases between. Germline values: CDR1 SNHLY, CDR2 FYNNEI. CDR3 loop: CASSEASRTGELFF. The DNA of the CDR3 is TGTGCCAGCAGTGAAGCTTCGAGGACCGGGGAGCTGTTTTTT. The full variable domain, rest sourced from reference TRBV2 and TRBJ2-2, is EPEVTQTPSHQVTQMGQEVILRCVPISNHLYFYWYRQILGQKVEFLVSFYNNEISEKSEIFDDQFSVERPDGSNFTLKIRSTKLEDSAMYFCASSEASRTGELFFGEGSRLTVL.

In its sample, this clonotype was seen many times. The J gene is TRBJ1-1, the V gene TRBV14; unclear D gene. With 3 bases removed from V and 4 bases from J, the gap between germline ends came to 9 bases. Germline-derived CDR1 and CDR2 are SGHDN and FVKESK. The CDR3 consists of 13 residues. The CDR3 reads CASSQVGVTEAFF. As DNA, the CDR3 is TGTGCCAGCAGCCAGGTGGGCGTCACTGAAGCTTTCTTT.